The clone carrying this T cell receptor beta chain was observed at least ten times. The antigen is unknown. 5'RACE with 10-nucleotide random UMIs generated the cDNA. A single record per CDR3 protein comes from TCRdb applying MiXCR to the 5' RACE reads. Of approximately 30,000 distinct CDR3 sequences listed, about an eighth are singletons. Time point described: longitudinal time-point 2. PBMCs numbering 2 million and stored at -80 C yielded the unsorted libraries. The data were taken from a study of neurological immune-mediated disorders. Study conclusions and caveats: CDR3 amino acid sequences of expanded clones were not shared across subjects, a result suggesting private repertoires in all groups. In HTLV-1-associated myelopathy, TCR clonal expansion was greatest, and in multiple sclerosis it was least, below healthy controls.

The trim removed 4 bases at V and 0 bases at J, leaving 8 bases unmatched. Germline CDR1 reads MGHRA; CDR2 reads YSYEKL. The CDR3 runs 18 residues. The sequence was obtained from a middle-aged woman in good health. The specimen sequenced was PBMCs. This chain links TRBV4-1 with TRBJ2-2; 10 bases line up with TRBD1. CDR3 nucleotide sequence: TGCGCCAGCAGCCGCACGGGACAGGGGTCTCCGAACACCGGGGAGCTGTTTTTT. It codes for CASSRTGQGSPNTGELFF.